Below, 22 T cell receptor beta chains from the same sample are listed, as sequenced in a study of monozygotic twins with inflammatory bowel disease. TCRdb re-called the 5' RACE reads; every CDR3 protein appears as one record, without DNA. The sample includes just over 300,000 distinct CDR3 sequences. The sequenced sample was blood. Source of these receptors: a human donor with ulcerative colitis or Crohn's disease, or a healthy co-twin of an affected twin (not recorded which).

The chain employs TRBV4-2 and TRBJ2-4; the TCRdb D gene call, TRBD2, has no DNA to confirm it. The CDR3 has 16 amino acids. CDR1 is LGHNA and CDR2 is YNFKEQ in the germline V gene. CDR3 protein: CASSSRLEALKNMQYF.

The V call is TRBV7-2, the J call TRBJ2-5; the D call from TCRdb, TRBD2, cannot be confirmed without DNA. Germline values: CDR1 SGHTA, CDR2 FQGNSA. This CDR3 is built from 15 residues. The CDR3 is CASTPTTSGGQTQYF.

The rearrangement uses TRBV3-1 and TRBJ1-4; TCRdb picks TRBD1, but there is no DNA to check that call. The germline V gene encodes CDR1 LGHDT and CDR2 YNNKEL (reference sequence). The CDR3 sequence is 15 residues long. The CDR3 spells CASSQWGQGGEKLFF. Variable domain in full (rest from reference TRBV3-1 and TRBJ1-4): DTAVSQTPKYLVTQMGNDKSIKCEQNLGHDTMYWYKQDSKKFLKIMFSYNNKELIINETVPNRFSPKSPDKAHLNLHINSLELGDSAVYFCASSQWGQGGEKLFFGSGTQLSVL.

This chain uses TRBV28 with TRBJ1-5; TCRdb outputs TRBD1, but without DNA this stays unchecked. Germline values: CDR1 MDHEN, CDR2 SYDVKM. The CDR3 loop spans 16 amino acids. The CDR3 reads CASSTRRGNTNQPQHF.

The chain is built from TRBV5-1 and TRBJ2-1; the D gene TCRdb calls, TRBD1, cannot be checked with no DNA. This CDR3 has 15 amino acids. Per germline, CDR1 SGHRS and CDR2 YFSETQ. The chain's CDR3 is CASSSTRGPYNEQFF.

V and J are TRBV10-2 and TRBJ1-1; TCRdb names TRBD1, which stays unverified in the absence of DNA. Germline CDR1 reads WSHSY; CDR2 reads SAAADI. The CDR3 contains 13 residues. CDR3 region: CASRQLKGGEAFF.

The chain couples TRBV10-3 to TRBJ2-6. The length of the CDR3 is 15 residues. The germline V gene encodes CDR1 ENHRY and CDR2 SYGVKD. The CDR3 sequence is CAISDEGIGANVLTF.

The rearrangement links TRBV16 to TRBJ2-2. Germline V lookup: CDR1 KGHSY, CDR2 FQNENV. CDR3 size: 15 residues. The CDR3 here is CASSHLGTSTGELFF. Full variable domain (missing parts from reference TRBV16 and TRBJ2-2): GEEVAQTPKHLVRGEGQKAKLYCAPIKGHSYVFWYQQVLKNEFKFLISFQNENVFDETGMPKERFSAKCLPNSPCSLEIQATKLEDSAVYFCASSHLGTSTGELFFGEGSRLTVL.

The gene calls are TRBV5-1 and TRBJ2-1; checking the TCRdb D call of TRBD1 is not possible without DNA. Germline CDR1 and CDR2: SGHRS and YFSETQ. The CDR3 runs 16 residues. CDR3 region: CASSSDRMTSYNEQFF.

The chain carries TRBV6-2 or TRBV6-3 and TRBJ1-1; TCRdb picks TRBD1, but there is no DNA to check that call. Per germline, CDR1 MNHEY and CDR2 SVGEGT. The CDR3 runs to 16 residues. The CDR3 sequence: CASSYRGKVSNTEAFF.

The V and J genes are TRBV12-3 or TRBV12-4 and TRBJ2-1; TCRdb's D call of TRBD2 is untestable without DNA. The CDR3 runs 13 residues. CDR3 protein: CATRRGSWDGQFF.

V and J are TRBV4-2 and TRBJ2-6. CDR1 and CDR2 from the germline V gene are LGHNA and YNFKEQ. This CDR3 has 13 residues. CDR3 sequence: CASSQGGLNVLTF.

The rearrangement joins TRBV18 to TRBJ2-2. The CDR3 has 16 amino acids. The V gene's germline CDR1 is KGHSH and CDR2 LQKENI. CDR3 amino acids: CASSPLLHRPTGELFF.

The chain recombines TRBV4-2 with TRBJ1-6. CDR1 and CDR2 from the germline V gene are LGHNA and YNFKEQ. The CDR3 runs 17 residues. The CDR3 is CASSQDEWETNRLPLHF.

The chain joins TRBV5-6 to TRBJ2-2; lacking DNA, the TRBD1 call made by TCRdb goes unchecked. The CDR3 runs to 16 residues. Germline CDR1 SGHDT, CDR2 YYEEEE. The CDR3 is CASSRRDRGLSGELFF. The full variable domain, completed using reference TRBV5-6 and TRBJ2-2, is DAGVTQSPTHLIKTRGQQVTLRCSPKSGHDTVSWYQQALGQGPQFIFQYYEEEERQRGNFPDRFSGHQFPNYSSELNVNALLLGDSALYLCASSRRDRGLSGELFFGEGSRLTVL.

The chain is built from TRBV3-1 and TRBJ1-1; the D gene TCRdb calls, TRBD1, cannot be checked with no DNA. Germline CDR1 LGHDT, CDR2 YNNKEL (reference sequence). This CDR3 has 17 residues. The CDR3 sequence: CASSPQAGQGRNTEAFF.

The chain employs TRBV6-2 or TRBV6-3 and TRBJ2-1; the D call of TRBD1 rests on TCRdb alone, since no DNA is present to check it. Germline values: CDR1 MNHEY, CDR2 SVGEGT. This CDR3 contains 15 residues. The CDR3 reads CASRLGQGTYNEQFF.

The rearrangement links TRBV5-1 to TRBJ2-7. Germline V gene lookup returns CDR1 SGHRS and CDR2 YFSETQ. The CDR3 loop spans 13 amino acids. The chain's CDR3 is CASSLTENYEQYF.

The chain couples TRBV10-3 to TRBJ1-3. CDR1 and CDR2 (germline): ENHRY, SYGVKD. The CDR3 covers 11 residues. The CDR3 loop reads CAISGGNTIYF.

This rearrangement joins TRBV7-2 to TRBJ1-5; TCRdb outputs TRBD1, but without DNA this stays unchecked. The length of the CDR3 is 15 residues. Per germline, CDR1 SGHTA and CDR2 FQGNSA. CDR3 amino acids: CASSFDSGRNQPQHF.

This chain uses TRBV7-2 with TRBJ1-4; TCRdb lists TRBD1, though no DNA is available to test this call. CDR1 is SGHTA and CDR2 is FQGNSA in the germline V gene. The CDR3 loop spans 17 amino acids. CDR3: CASSLGWTIATNEKLFF.

This chain links TRBV6-1 with TRBJ2-1; without DNA, the TCRdb call of TRBD2 cannot be checked. The CDR3 runs 14 residues. Germline V gives CDR1 MNHNS, CDR2 SASEGT. The CDR3 reads CASSALAANNEQFF.